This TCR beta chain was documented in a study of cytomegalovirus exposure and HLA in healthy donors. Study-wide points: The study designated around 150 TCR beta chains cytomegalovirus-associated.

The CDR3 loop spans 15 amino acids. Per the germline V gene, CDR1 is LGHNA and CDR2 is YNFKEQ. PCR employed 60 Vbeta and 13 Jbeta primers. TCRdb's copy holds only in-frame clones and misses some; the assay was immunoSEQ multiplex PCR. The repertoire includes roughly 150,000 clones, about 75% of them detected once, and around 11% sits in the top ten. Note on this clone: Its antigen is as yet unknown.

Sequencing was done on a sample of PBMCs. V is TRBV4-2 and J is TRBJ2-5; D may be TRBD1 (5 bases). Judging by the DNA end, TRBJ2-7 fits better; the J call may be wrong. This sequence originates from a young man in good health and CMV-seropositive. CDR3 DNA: TGTGCCAGCAGCCAAGAGGAGACAGCCCTCTACGAGCAGTACTTC. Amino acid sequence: CASSQEETALYEQYF.